This T cell receptor (beta chain) was captured by sequencing in a study of blood T cell repertoires in COVID-19. In the study overall: PBMCs, B-cell-depleted T cells, or T cells were the source of the cDNA or gDNA that made up the material.

Per the original methods: Estimates of nucleated cell counts were drawn from the amplification of reference gene primers. Sequenced by immunoSEQ multiplex PCR; TCRdb stores in-frame clones only, minus some. V and J calls and clone size follow that table, whereas D and trimming were derived from the DNA. The data show over 95,000 clones, with around 85% seen just once and around an eighth held by the top ten. The CDR3 length is 15 residues. CDR1 is SGHAT, CDR2 FQNNGV, per germline. The ends were cut back, 4 bases at V and 8 bases at J, with 15 bases in the middle. This TCR derives from a human donor in a cohort sampled during active COVID-19. This rearrangement joins TRBV11-2 to TRBJ1-6; D may be TRBD1 (6 bases). Sequenced sample: peripheral blood. The CDR3 is CASSSTTGNDSPLHF. CDR3 DNA sequence: TGTGCCAGCAGCTCAACTACAGGGAATGATTCACCCCTCCACTTT.